These 29 T cell receptor beta chains share one sample of origin, sequenced in a study of OX40 agonist ivuxolimab in advanced cancers. Method: immunoSEQ multiplex PCR; TCRdb's copy keeps in-frame clones and lacks some. The sample holds some 25,000 clones; about 85% are singletons and the top ten take around a quarter. The sequencing used CD4+ or CD8+ T cells sorted from blood, collected in a trial of the OX40 agonist ivuxolimab. These receptors were obtained from an adult with an advanced solid tumor such as melanoma, head and neck, liver or kidney cancer.

The chain has TRBV4-1 and TRBJ2-2; D not certain. CDR3 length: 13 amino acids. The V gene lost 0 bases and the J gene lost 6 bases, with 5 bases spanning the gap. In germline, CDR1 is MGHRA, CDR2 YSYEKL. The CDR3 DNA follows: TGCGCCAGCAGCCAAGAGGTACCCGGGGAGCTGTTTTTT. This translates into CASSQEVPGELFF.

This clone was found a few times. The genes are TRBV11-3 and TRBJ2-1; 12 bases map to TRBD2. CDR3 length: 16 residues. V trimming: 5 bases; J trimming: 8 bases; junction bases outside the gene matches: 10. The V gene's germline CDR1 is SGHNT and CDR2 YENEEA. For the CDR3, the DNA is TGTGCCAGCAGCCCCCCGACTAGCGGGAGTGTCGATGAGCAGTTCTTC. It encodes CASSPPTSGSVDEQFF.

Only one count was recorded for this clone. This chain uses TRBV4-1 with TRBJ1-1, with unresolved D. CDR1 and CDR2 from the germline V gene are MGHRA and YSYEKL. V was shortened by 4 bases and J by 4 bases, with 13 bases between the two germline ends. The CDR3 is 14 amino acids. CDR3 amino acids: CASSPTRLTTEAFF. The DNA of the CDR3 is TGCGCCAGCAGCCCTACCCGACTGACCACTGAAGCTTTCTTT.

This chain links TRBV27 with TRBJ1-2; 7 positions agree with TRBD1. The ends lost 6 bases at V and 3 bases at J; junction bases unmatched: 10. The length of the CDR3 is 15 residues. From germline, CDR1 is MNHEY and CDR2 SMNVEV (reference sequence). The DNA of the CDR3 is TGTGCCAGCAGCATCAACAGGGGAAAAGACTATGGCTACACCTTC. Its translation is CASSINRGKDYGYTF.

J is TRBJ2-2 and V is TRBV11-2; D gene unclear. This CDR3 region has 16 residues. CDR1 and CDR2 (germline): SGHAT, FQNNGV. V was cut by 1 base and J by 3 bases, with 12 bases left in between. CDR3 sequence (DNA): TGTGCCAGCAGCTTAGGGACCCTCTTTTACACCGGGGAGCTGTTTTTT. It encodes CASSLGTLFYTGELFF.

The CDR3 nucleotides are TGTGCCAGCAGCGTAGGAGGGACCCTCGGGGGGCGGTACGAGCAGTACTTC. This translates into CASSVGGTLGGRYEQYF. The chain carries TRBV9 and TRBJ2-7, with D possibly TRBD2 on 7 matching bases. V lost 0 bases and J lost 4, with 20 bases in between. This CDR3 comprises 17 residues. CDR1 is SGDLS, CDR2 YYNGEE, per germline.

This rearrangement joins TRBV27 to TRBJ2-3; 15 nucleotides align to TRBD2. The CDR3 runs to 16 residues. Trimming cost V 3 bases and J 6 bases; bases outside gene matches: 4. Germline V CDR1 and CDR2: MNHEY, SMNVEV (reference sequence). DNA for the CDR3: TGTGCCAGCAGTTTTAGGACTAGCGGGAGGGAGGATACGCAGTATTTT. The encoded protein is CASSFRTSGREDTQYF.

This sequence joins TRBV7-9 and TRBJ2-7; D is perhaps TRBD1 or TRBD2 (5 bases each). This CDR3 region has 15 residues. V was cut by 1 base and J by 2 bases, with 12 bases left in between. Germline V CDR1 and CDR2: SEHNR, FQNEAQ (reference sequence). The CDR3 loop is CASSLGGTAAYEQYF. CDR3 DNA sequence: TGTGCCAGCAGCTTAGGAGGGACCGCCGCCTACGAGCAGTACTTC.

V gene TRBV6-5 combines with J gene TRBJ2-7, with 9 bases matching TRBD2. V shed 6 bases and J 3 bases; nucleotides not matched to a gene: 6. The CDR3 runs to 14 residues. Germline V gives CDR1 MNHEY, CDR2 SVGAGI. The CDR3 nucleotides are TGTGCCAGCAGCCCAGGACTAGCGAACTACGAGCAGTACTTC. Translation gives CASSPGLANYEQYF.

The V and J genes are TRBV28 and TRBJ1-5, with 8 bases matching TRBD1. Germline V gene data show CDR1 as MDHEN and CDR2 as SYDVKM. V was clipped by 6 bases and J by 0 bases; unmatched bases: 4. The CDR3 is 15 amino acids. The CDR3 spells CASRIQGGSNQPQHF. The CDR3 DNA is TGTGCCAGCAGGATACAGGGGGGTAGCAATCAGCCCCAGCATTTT.

This clone appeared a single time. The chain uses TRBV9 and TRBJ2-2; D is ambiguous. Trimming pared 4 bases from V and 2 bases from J, leaving 9 bases between. Germline V gene sequence: CDR1 SGDLS, CDR2 YYNGEE. This CDR3 has 14 residues. The DNA for the CDR3 is TGTGCCAGCAGCCCCAGCAGCAACACCGGGGAGCTGTTTTTT. This encodes CASSPSSNTGELFF.

The gene calls are TRBV30 and TRBJ1-2, with D unclear. Deletions cut 4 bases from V and 1 base from J, with 13 bases between. Germline CDR1 and CDR2: GTSNPN and SVGIG (reference sequence). The CDR3 covers 14 residues. CDR3 in DNA: TGTGCCTGGATAGTGGGCCCGGATAACTATGGCTACACCTTC. Its protein product is CAWIVGPDNYGYTF.

J is TRBJ1-5 and V is TRBV28; TRBD1 might be the D (5 bases). Trimming took 3 bases from V and 2 from J, leaving 11 bases between them. This CDR3 comprises 15 residues. The germline V gene has CDR1 MDHEN and CDR2 SYDVKM. The CDR3 bases are TGTGCCAGCAGTTTTTTGGGGGGTGGCAATCAGCCCCAGCATTTT. It codes for CASSFLGGGNQPQHF.

CDR3 protein: CASSLAGGGSTDTQYF. CDR3 in DNA: TGTGCCAGCAGCTTAGCTGGGGGCGGGAGCACAGATACGCAGTATTTT. This chain joins TRBV7-6 and TRBJ2-3; tentatively, D is TRBD1 (6 bases). CDR1 is SGHVS, CDR2 FNYEAQ, per germline. The CDR3 loop spans 16 amino acids. V was trimmed by 0 bases and J by 0 bases, leaving 10 bases between them.

For this clone: Other DNA sequences in this sample translate to the same CDR3. The rearrangement joins TRBV27 to TRBJ2-7, with D uncertain. CDR1 is MNHEY, CDR2 SMNVEV, per germline (reference sequence). The CDR3 extends over 13 amino acids. Trimming cost V 5 bases and J 2 bases, with 10 bases left between them. In DNA form, the CDR3 reads TGTGCCAGCAGTCCAGTAGGCCCCTACGAGCAGTACTTC. The encoded protein is CASSPVGPYEQYF.

J is TRBJ1-4 and V is TRBV19; D is undetermined. Trimming removed 5 bases from V and 5 bases from J, with 9 bases in between. Germline V gives CDR1 LNHDA, CDR2 SQIVND (reference sequence). The CDR3 sequence is 13 residues long. The CDR3 coding sequence is TGTGCCAGTAGTGGGGTCCTAAATGAAAAACTGTTTTTT. It codes for CASSGVLNEKLFF. Using reference TRBV19 and TRBJ1-4 for the parts outside the CDR3, the full variable domain is DGGITQSPKYLFRKEGQNVTLSCEQNLNHDAMYWYRQDPGQGLRLIYYSQIVNDFQKGDIAEGYSVSREKKESFPLTVTSAQKNPTAFYLCASSGVLNEKLFFGSGTQLSVL.

The CDR3 sequence is CASSLSGRRVDEQYF. CDR3 sequence (DNA): TGTGCCAGCAGCTTAAGCGGGAGACGGGTCGACGAGCAGTACTTC. The V call is TRBV11-3, the J call TRBJ2-7, with TRBD2 identical over 8 bases. From germline, CDR1 is SGHNT and CDR2 YENEEA. The CDR3 consists of 15 residues. V shed 2 bases and J 5 bases; nucleotides not matched to a gene: 8.

V usage is TRBV4-1 and J usage is TRBJ2-7; a weak D match, TRBD1 (5 bases). The CDR3 extends over 13 amino acids. The germline gives CDR1 MGHRA, CDR2 YSYEKL. V was clipped by 0 bases and J by 7 bases, with 10 bases between them. The chain's CDR3 is CASSQEMGQEQYF. The CDR3 coding sequence is TGCGCCAGCAGCCAAGAAATGGGGCAAGAGCAGTACTTC.

There are a few counts of this clone. J is TRBJ2-1 and V is TRBV6-5, with no clear D. V dropped 0 bases and J dropped 7 bases, with 7 bases sitting between them. CDR3 length equals 13 residues. Germline values: CDR1 MNHEY, CDR2 SVGAGI. The CDR3 sequence: CASSYSIGNEQFF. CDR3 in DNA: TGTGCCAGCAGTTACTCGATCGGAAATGAGCAGTTCTTC.

This clone showed up just once. The V gene is TRBV27, the J gene TRBJ1-1; D not certain. CDR3 length: 14 amino acids. Germline CDR1 reads MNHEY; CDR2 reads SMNVEV (reference sequence). Trimming took off 2 bases at V and 3 bases at J, with 10 bases between the two ends. The CDR3 DNA follows: TGTGCCAGCAGTTTAGGGTCTGGGTACACTGAAGCTTTCTTT. Protein sequence: CASSLGSGYTEAFF.

The chain employs TRBV29-1 and TRBJ1-1; no clear D gene. The CDR3 runs to 11 residues. V lost 5 bases to trimming and J lost 5 bases, with 9 bases between them. CDR1 is SQVTM, CDR2 ANQGSEA, per germline. In nucleotides, the CDR3 is TGCAGCGTTTCCATGGGTACTGAAGCTTTCTTT. Protein: CSVSMGTEAFF.

This clone was seen a few times. The CDR3 loop is CASSRGGRGSNAEAFF. The CDR3 nucleotides are TGTGCCAGCAGCCGGGGAGGTCGTGGGTCTAACGCTGAAGCTTTCTTT. V gene TRBV7-8 combines with J gene TRBJ1-1; D remains ambiguous. The CDR3 has 16 residues. Germline V gene lookup returns CDR1 SGHVS and CDR2 FQNEAQ. Trimming pared 5 bases from V and 6 bases from J, leaving 22 bases between.

V is TRBV7-3 and J is TRBJ1-2, with 8 bases fitting TRBD1. J was trimmed by 4 bases and V by 6 bases; bases with no gene match: 22. Germline V gene data show CDR1 as SGHTA and CDR2 as FQGTGA. The CDR3 sequence is 19 residues long. CDR3 sequence (DNA): TGTGCCAGCAGTCTATTTTTGGCCCCGAGGCCGGGACAGGCCTATGGCTACACCTTC. Amino acids: CASSLFLAPRPGQAYGYTF.

The J gene is TRBJ1-2, the V gene TRBV11-3, with D tentatively TRBD1 (5 bases). Looked up from germline, CDR1 is SGHNT and CDR2 is YENEEA. The CDR3 length is 17 residues. The ends were cut back, 6 bases at V and 2 bases at J, with 22 bases in the middle. In nucleotides, the CDR3 is TGTGCCAGCAGTTTACCCGGGGCCGGGGAACTCAACTATGGCTACACCTTC. Its protein product is CASSLPGAGELNYGYTF.

The V and J genes are TRBV19 and TRBJ1-6; 7 bases are shared with TRBD1. V gave up 9 bases and J gave up 3 bases; unmatched junction bases: 5. This CDR3 comprises 14 residues. The germline CDR1 and CDR2 sequences are LNHDA and SQIVND (reference sequence). DNA of the CDR3: TGTGCCAGCCGGGACAGTTACTATAATTCACCCCTCCACTTT. Encoded protein: CASRDSYYNSPLHF.

The genes are TRBV27 and TRBJ2-3; TRBD2 matches at 9 bases. The V segment lost 5 bases and the J segment 5 bases; nucleotides outside the gene matches: 8. Germline V gives CDR1 MNHEY, CDR2 SMNVEV (reference sequence). The CDR3 covers 15 residues. The CDR3 DNA sequence: TGTGCCAGCAGTGGTCTAGCGGGGAGGGTAGATACGCAGTATTTT. As protein: CASSGLAGRVDTQYF.

CDR3 loop: CASSSWTGTYEQYF. The CDR3 coding sequence is TGTGCCAGCAGTTCGTGGACAGGAACCTACGAGCAGTACTTC. The gene calls are TRBV27 and TRBJ2-5; 7 bases align to TRBD1. Gene TRBJ2-7 matches the end of the DNA better, so the J call may be wrong. The CDR3 extends over 14 amino acids. CDR1 MNHEY and CDR2 SMNVEV come from the germline V gene (reference sequence).

The count of this clone is one. This chain links TRBV4-1 with TRBJ1-6; no reliable D call. This CDR3 has 15 residues. From germline, CDR1 is MGHRA and CDR2 YSYEKL. With 3 bases removed from V and 9 bases from J, the gap between germline ends came to 15 bases. CDR3 nucleotide sequence: TGCGCCAGCAGCCAGTTAAGGCGGGGTACTTCACCCCTCCACTTT. This translates into CASSQLRRGTSPLHF.

The chain couples TRBV7-6 to TRBJ2-5, with 8 bases aligning to TRBD1. CDR1 and CDR2 (germline): SGHVS, FNYEAQ. The CDR3 contains 13 residues. Trimming at V came to 5 bases and at J to 5 bases, leaving 4 bases not matched to a gene. The CDR3: CASSQDRVETQYF. DNA of the CDR3: TGTGCCAGCAGCCAGGACAGGGTGGAGACCCAGTACTTC.